This T cell receptor beta chain originates from a study of T cell responses to AZD1222 COVID-19 vaccine. Background on the study: Both about-4-week and about-12-week second-dose recipients were combined. Study-level findings and limits: Reports say nearly half of spike-specific TCRs go after unmutated variant regions. Spike as a whole was targeted by vaccine-associated CD4 TCRs, dominant at 160-218 and 743-854. Donors, mostly white British, included more females; clonal diversity was possibly underestimated.

Trimming took off 0 bases at V and 5 bases at J, with 10 bases between the two ends. In germline, CDR1 is LGHDT, CDR2 YNNKEL (reference sequence). The CDR3 consists of 14 residues. Clones were read by immunoSEQ multiplex PCR, and TCRdb kept only the in-frame ones, dropping some. In the table there are more than 95,000 clones, about 89% of which are singletons. As concerns this clone: Its specificity is not known.

The chain has TRBV3-1 (or the pseudogene TRBV3-2) and TRBJ1-1, with unresolved D. The TCR was taken from an adult in good health. Specimen: peripheral blood, collected on day 0 of AZD1222 vaccination. As DNA, the CDR3 is TGTGCCAGCAGCCAAGACTTTTGGGTGACTGAAGCTTTCTTT. This codes for CASSQDFWVTEAFF.